This T cell receptor beta chain stems from a study of blood T cells in healthy people across ages. The CDR3 runs to 14 residues. Trimming removed 6 bases at V and 2 bases at J, with 14 bases between. Germline V gene sequence: CDR1 DFQATT, CDR2 SNEGSKA (reference sequence). Notes on this clonotype: Its antigen is not identified.

A second PCR of 7 to 11 cycles used a sample-barcoded 5' primer and a J-beta primer mix. Individual samples furnished no less than 2.5 million CDR3-containing paired-end reads apiece. From the 5' RACE reads, TCRdb called clonotypes with MiXCR, one entry per CDR3 protein. The top ten clones hold approximately 11% of a sample with approximately 1.5 million distinct CDR3 sequences, almost 35% of them seen once. Study results and caveats: Diversity estimates drawn from one million T cells were deemed underestimates. Long-lived donors had more naive CD4+ cells and higher diversity than aged donors.

Sequencing was done on a sample of blood. The TCR was taken from a woman aged 25 to 39 in good health. This chain uses TRBV20-1 with TRBJ2-1; tentative D call: TRBD2 (5 bases). CDR3 coding DNA: TGCAGTGCGATGGCGGGCATTGCCTACAATGAGCAGTTCTTC. It specifies CSAMAGIAYNEQFF.